These 31 T cell receptor beta chains were sequenced from one sample in a study of blood T cell repertoires in COVID-19. Sequencing used immunoSEQ multiplex PCR; TCRdb keeps in-frame clones, though not all of them. The table lists more than 200,000 clones, approximately 90% of them singletons. Sequenced: PBMCs or T cells enriched from blood (not recorded which). The receptors derive from a woman in her twenties or thirties who had recovered from COVID-19.

The chain joins TRBV20-1 to TRBJ2-1; a possible D gene is TRBD2 (6 bases). CDR1 is DFQATT and CDR2 is SNEGSKA in the germline V gene (reference sequence). The CDR3 is 12 amino acids. Trimming removed 3 bases from V and 7 bases from J, with 10 bases in between. CDR3 protein: CSASPGGNEQFF. The CDR3, as DNA: TGCAGTGCTAGTCCCGGAGGGAATGAGCAGTTCTTC.

V and J are TRBV27 and TRBJ2-1, with D tentatively TRBD2 (6 bases). From germline, CDR1 is MNHEY and CDR2 SMNVEV (reference sequence). The CDR3 spans 14 residues. The V gene lost 2 bases and the J gene lost 12 bases, with 17 bases spanning the gap. CDR3 amino acids: CASSLIAVKEVQFF. The CDR3 DNA reads TGTGCCAGCAGTTTAATAGCGGTAAAGGAGGTGCAGTTCTTC.

This clone was observed once. The V and J genes are TRBV7-2 and TRBJ1-2, with D perhaps TRBD1 (6 bases). Looked up from germline, CDR1 is SGHTA and CDR2 is FQGNSA. V lost 5 bases and J lost 2, with 9 bases in between. The CDR3 has 13 amino acids. The CDR3 DNA is TGTGCCAGCAGCAGTCAGGGGAACTATGGCTACACCTTC. It is translated as CASSSQGNYGYTF.

The J gene is TRBJ2-3, the V gene TRBV4-3; perhaps TRBD2 as D (5 bases). The CDR3 length is 16 residues. V lost 0 bases and J 0 bases, leaving 10 bases between the germline ends. Germline CDR1 is LGHNA and CDR2 is YSLEER. Here the CDR3 reads CASSQDGSVSTDTQYF. CDR3 DNA sequence: TGCGCCAGCAGCCAAGATGGGAGTGTAAGCACAGATACGCAGTATTTT.

This chain links TRBV7-9 with TRBJ1-4; the D is unclear. CDR3 length equals 15 residues. Trimming removed 5 bases from V and 3 bases from J, with 13 bases in between. The V gene's germline CDR1 is SEHNR and CDR2 FQNEAQ (reference sequence). Written as DNA, the CDR3 is TGTGCCAGCAGCCAAATGGGCAGACCTAATGAAAAACTGTTTTTT. Translating it yields CASSQMGRPNEKLFF.

This clone is a singleton in its sample. The gene calls are TRBV7-9 and TRBJ1-1; D is possibly TRBD1 (6 bases). Trimming removed 5 bases from V and 7 bases from J, with 11 bases in between. CDR3 length: 12 amino acids. Germline values: CDR1 SEHNR, CDR2 FQNEAQ (reference sequence). Here the CDR3 DNA reads TGTGCCAGCAGCCCCGGACAGCGTGAAGCTTTCTTT. Amino acid sequence: CASSPGQREAFF.

There are a few counts of this clone. This sequence joins TRBV4-2 and TRBJ2-7; D possibly corresponds to TRBD1 (5 bases). Germline CDR1 LGHNA, CDR2 YNFKEQ. CDR3 length: 15 residues. V was pared by 0 bases and J by 2 bases, with 11 bases between. The CDR3 region has the DNA TGTGCCAGCAGCCAAGAGTCCCAGGGTGCCTACGAGCAGTACTTC. Translating it yields CASSQESQGAYEQYF.

This chain uses TRBV11-3 with TRBJ1-1; 7 nucleotides match TRBD1. The germline V gene encodes CDR1 SGHNT and CDR2 YENEEA. J was trimmed by 4 bases and V by 5 bases; bases with no gene match: 4. The CDR3 loop spans 13 amino acids. The CDR3 sequence: CASSPDRSTEAFF. The CDR3 coding sequence is TGTGCCAGCAGCCCGGACAGGAGCACTGAAGCTTTCTTT. The variable domain in full, completed from reference TRBV11-3 and TRBJ1-1, reads EAGVVQSPRYKIIEKKQPVAFWCNPISGHNTLYWYLQNLGQGPELLIRYENEEAVDDSQLPKDRFSAERLKGVDSTLKIQPAELGDSAVYLCASSPDRSTEAFFGQGTRLTVV.

The chain is built from TRBV15 and TRBJ2-1; 10 nucleotides agree with TRBD2. V lost 0 bases, J lost 4 bases, and 9 bases stayed unmatched. Germline V gene sequence: CDR1 LNHNV, CDR2 YYDKDF (reference sequence). This CDR3 contains 18 residues. The CDR3 protein is CATSRDPEREGLYNEQFF. CDR3 in DNA: TGTGCCACCAGCAGAGATCCGGAGCGGGAGGGCCTATACAATGAGCAGTTCTTC.

The chain carries TRBV20-1 and TRBJ1-4; unclear D gene. Germline lookup yields CDR1 DFQATT and CDR2 SNEGSKA (reference sequence). The CDR3 is made up of 12 amino acids. V lost 3 bases, J lost 4 bases, and 6 bases lay in between. CDR3 sequence: CSASAFNEKLFF. DNA of the CDR3: TGCAGTGCTAGTGCCTTTAATGAAAAACTGTTTTTT.

The chain joins TRBV28 to TRBJ1-2; possible D gene TRBD1, 6 bases. The CDR3 has 13 residues. From germline, CDR1 is MDHEN and CDR2 SYDVKM. V was pared by 7 bases and J by 8 bases, with 17 bases between. CDR3 amino acids: CASIDTTGWGYTF. The CDR3 coding sequence is TGTGCCAGCATCGACACGACAGGCTGGGGCTACACCTTC.

This clone was seen a few times. The chain combines TRBV6-5 with TRBJ2-7; 7 nucleotides match TRBD1. Germline lookup yields CDR1 MNHEY and CDR2 SVGAGI. The CDR3 contains 14 residues. V lost 6 bases to trimming and J lost 1 base; unmatched junction nucleotides: 6. The CDR3 region is CASRGPGQSYEQYF. CDR3 sequence (DNA): TGTGCCAGCAGGGGACCGGGACAGTCCTACGAGCAGTACTTC.

This sequence joins TRBV19 and TRBJ2-1; TRBD2 matches 9 bases. Trimming removed 2 bases from V and 5 bases from J; junction bases left unmatched: 4. This CDR3 has 15 amino acids. Germline CDR1 reads LNHDA; CDR2 reads SQIVND (reference sequence). CDR3 protein: CASSISSGAHNEQFF. The CDR3 nucleotides are TGTGCCAGTAGTATATCTAGCGGGGCCCACAATGAGCAGTTCTTC.

This chain uses TRBV28 with TRBJ1-4; a possible D gene is TRBD1 (5 bases). CDR3 length: 12 amino acids. The V end was cut by 7 bases, the J end by 8 bases, with 11 bases between. Germline lookup yields CDR1 MDHEN and CDR2 SYDVKM. The CDR3 DNA reads TGTGCCAGCACCAGGGTGCGCGAAAAACTGTTTTTT. It specifies CASTRVREKLFF. Full variable domain (outside the CDR3, taken from reference TRBV28 and TRBJ1-4): DVKVTQSSRYLVKRTGEKVFLECVQDMDHENMFWYRQDPGLGLRLIYFSYDVKMKEKGDIPEGYSVSREKKERFSLILESASTNQTSMYLCASTRVREKLFFGSGTQLSVL.

The V and J genes are TRBV28 and TRBJ1-2; TRBD1 matches 8 bases. The germline V gene has CDR1 MDHEN and CDR2 SYDVKM. V lost 1 base, J lost 6 bases, and 16 bases stayed unmatched. The CDR3 consists of 18 residues. For the CDR3, the DNA is TGTGCCAGCAGTTTATTGGGACAGGCGTCAACCTTCTGGGATGGCTACACCTTC. Its protein is CASSLLGQASTFWDGYTF.

The chain joins TRBV9 to TRBJ1-1; 7 bases fit TRBD1. This CDR3 spans 15 amino acids. Germline V gene lookup returns CDR1 SGDLS and CDR2 YYNGEE. With V trimmed by 6 bases and J by 3 bases, 11 bases remained unmatched. The CDR3 DNA sequence: TGTGCCAGCACTAGAGGGACAGCTGGGTACACTGAAGCTTTCTTT. It encodes CASTRGTAGYTEAFF.

This sequence joins TRBV27 and TRBJ2-7; weak D call: TRBD1 (6 bases). Looked up from germline, CDR1 is MNHEY and CDR2 is SMNVEV (reference sequence). V lost 2 bases and J lost 4, with 15 bases in between. This CDR3 comprises 15 residues. The DNA of the CDR3 is TGTGCCAGCAGTTTAGCCAGGGGTAGTCGTTACGAGCAGTACTTC. Translation: CASSLARGSRYEQYF.

The V and J genes are TRBV5-1 and TRBJ2-5, with D perhaps TRBD2 (6 bases). V gave up 2 bases and J gave up 7 bases, with 9 bases separating them. Germline lookup yields CDR1 SGHRS and CDR2 YFSETQ. There are 12 residues in the CDR3. CDR3 in amino acids: CASSLQEGTQYF. The CDR3, as DNA: TGCGCCAGCAGCTTACAGGAGGGGACCCAGTACTTC.

In this sample, this clone turned up once. The chain has TRBV7-2 and TRBJ2-7; TRBD1 agrees at 8 bases. The CDR3 length is 14 residues. Trimming at V came to 4 bases and at J to 2 bases, leaving 4 bases not matched to a gene. Germline V gene lookup returns CDR1 SGHTA and CDR2 FQGNSA. CDR3 sequence reads: CASSSTGGPYEQYF. The CDR3 nucleotides are TGTGCCAGCAGCTCAACAGGGGGACCCTACGAGCAGTACTTC.

The CDR3 nucleotides read TGTGCCAGCAGCTTCGGACAACAAGAGACCCAGTACTTC. Translation: CASSFGQQETQYF. This rearrangement joins TRBV7-2 to TRBJ2-5; D possibly corresponds to TRBD1 (5 bases). Germline CDR1 is SGHTA and CDR2 is FQGNSA. The V end was cut by 3 bases, the J end by 2 bases, with 7 bases between. The CDR3 runs to 13 residues.

The V gene is TRBV7-2, the J gene TRBJ2-7, with 10 bases that match TRBD2. CDR3 size: 15 residues. V trimming: 2 bases; J trimming: 2 bases; junction bases outside the gene matches: 3. Germline V gives CDR1 SGHTA, CDR2 FQGNSA. CDR3 region: CASSLTSGTAYEQYF. The DNA for the CDR3 is TGTGCCAGCAGCTTAACTAGCGGGACGGCCTACGAGCAGTACTTC. Full variable domain (rest looked up from reference TRBV7-2 and TRBJ2-7): GAGVSQSPSNKVTEKGKDVELRCDPISGHTALYWYRQSLGQGLEFLIYFQGNSAPDKSGLPSDRFSAERTGGSVSTLTIQRTQQEDSAVYLCASSLTSGTAYEQYFGPGTRLTVT.

The genes are TRBV28 and TRBJ2-3, with a possible D match to TRBD2 (5 bases). V was trimmed by 7 bases and J by 9 bases, leaving 17 bases between them. The CDR3 spans 13 residues. Germline V gene data show CDR1 as MDHEN and CDR2 as SYDVKM. The CDR3 here is CASIDRRRKTQYF. CDR3 coding DNA: TGTGCCAGCATTGACCGCAGGAGGAAGACGCAGTATTTT.

The chain carries TRBV5-1 and TRBJ2-1; perhaps TRBD2 as D (6 bases). The CDR3 spans 13 residues. Germline V gene data show CDR1 as SGHRS and CDR2 as YFSETQ. Between the trimmed V and J ends, which lost 4 bases and 9 bases, there was a span of 14 bases. The CDR3 loop is CASSPWRDPEQFF. The CDR3, as DNA: TGCGCCAGCAGCCCGTGGCGGGATCCTGAGCAGTTCTTC.

This rearrangement joins TRBV6-5 to TRBJ1-1; D remains ambiguous. This CDR3 contains 13 residues. V was clipped by 6 bases and J by 0 bases, with 8 bases between them. CDR1 MNHEY and CDR2 SVGAGI come from the germline V gene. CDR3 coding DNA: TGTGCCAGCAGCCTAGCCATGAACACTGAAGCTTTCTTT. Encoded protein: CASSLAMNTEAFF.

This clone was recorded only once. V and J are TRBV29-1 and TRBJ2-7; 13 bases agree with TRBD2. The CDR3 has 15 amino acids. Trimming cost V 7 bases and J 5 bases; bases outside gene matches: 11. The germline V gene encodes CDR1 SQVTM and CDR2 ANQGSEA. CDR3 in amino acids: CSGARTSGRGNEQYF. Here the CDR3 DNA reads TGCAGCGGGGCCCGGACTAGCGGGAGAGGCAACGAGCAGTACTTC.

The rearrangement joins TRBV7-2 to TRBJ1-4; possible D gene TRBD1, 5 bases. This CDR3 has 13 amino acids. The V and J ends lost 6 bases and 8 bases respectively, with 13 bases between them. Germline V gives CDR1 SGHTA, CDR2 FQGNSA. This chain's CDR3 is CASSQGSREKLFF. In nucleotides, the CDR3 is TGTGCCAGCAGTCAGGGTTCGAGGGAAAAACTGTTTTTT.

The chain uses TRBV6-2 or TRBV6-3 and TRBJ1-1; 8 bases line up with TRBD1. The trim removed 4 bases at V and 5 bases at J, leaving 12 bases unmatched. The germline CDR1 and CDR2 sequences are MNHEY and SVGEGT. This CDR3 has 16 amino acids. The CDR3 DNA is TGTGCCAGCAGTTCCTGGACAGGGAGAAGGGGGACTGAAGCTTTCTTT. It specifies CASSSWTGRRGTEAFF.

This clone is a singleton in its sample. This chain connects TRBV15 to TRBJ2-2, with 11 bases identical to TRBD1. The germline V gene has CDR1 LNHNV and CDR2 YYDKDF (reference sequence). The junction had 9 bases not matched to a gene; V was cut back by 0 bases and J by 6 bases. The CDR3 is 18 amino acids. CDR3 DNA: TGTGCCACCAGCAGAGAGGGATCGGGACAGGGGGGTTCCGGGGAGCTGTTTTTT. It specifies CATSREGSGQGGSGELFF.

The V call is TRBV7-9, the J call TRBJ1-1; D gene ambiguous. The CDR3 sequence is 14 residues long. Germline loops: CDR1 SEHNR, CDR2 FQNEAQ (reference sequence). Trimming stripped 3 bases from V and 4 bases from J, with 12 bases between. The CDR3 region has the DNA TGTGCCAGCAGCTTTAGGGAGATTGGCACTGAAGCTTTCTTT. It encodes CASSFREIGTEAFF.

This sequence joins TRBV3-1 (or the pseudogene TRBV3-2) and TRBJ2-7; 11 bases match TRBD2. CDR1 and CDR2 (germline): LGHDT, YNNKEL (reference sequence). J was trimmed by 3 bases and V by 5 bases; bases with no gene match: 6. The CDR3 runs 15 residues. CDR3: CASSMGLAEHYEQYF. The CDR3 coding sequence is TGTGCCAGCAGCATGGGACTAGCGGAGCACTACGAGCAGTACTTC.

The chain employs TRBV27 and TRBJ1-1; D is possibly TRBD1 (5 bases). V dropped 7 bases and J dropped 0 bases, with 9 bases sitting between them. The CDR3 is 13 amino acids. Per the germline V gene, CDR1 is MNHEY and CDR2 is SMNVEV (reference sequence). CDR3 coding DNA: TGTGCCAGCATGGGGCAGTTGAACACTGAAGCTTTCTTT. This encodes CASMGQLNTEAFF.